These 14 T cell receptor beta chains were all obtained from the same sample, sequenced in a study of CD8+ T cells in alopecia areata. The authors extracted RNA and reverse transcribed it into cDNA as the sequencing template. Here immunoSEQ multiplex PCR was the method, and the copy in TCRdb shows in-frame clones only, minus some. The table has approximately 180,000 clones, about 70% seen once. Specimen: CD8+ T cells sorted from blood, collected at week 0. These receptors all stem from a human donor with alopecia areata.

This clone has a handful of counts. This rearrangement joins TRBV30 to TRBJ2-1, with 8 nucleotides matching TRBD2. CDR3 length: 12 amino acids. CDR1 and CDR2 (germline): GTSNPN, SVGIG (reference sequence). Trimming cost V 3 bases and J 10 bases; bases outside gene matches: 5. CDR3 in DNA: TGTGCCTGGAGAAACATAGCGGGGGAGCAGTTCTTC. It encodes CAWRNIAGEQFF.

The rearrangement uses TRBV2 and TRBJ1-6; 7 bases map to TRBD1. With 5 bases clipped from V and 9 bases from J, the junction kept 10 bases outside the gene matches. There are 15 residues in the CDR3. The germline V gene has CDR1 SNHLY and CDR2 FYNNEI. CDR3: CASSPRGQSVSPLHF. CDR3 bases: TGTGCCAGCAGTCCAAGGGGACAGAGCGTTTCACCCCTCCACTTT.

The chain links TRBV5-6 to TRBJ2-1; 13 bases align to TRBD2. CDR1 SGHDT and CDR2 YYEEEE come from the germline V gene. With V trimmed by 4 bases and J by 4 bases, 11 bases remained unmatched. The CDR3 consists of 18 residues. CDR3 loop: CASSPARTSGGLYNEQFF. The CDR3 nucleotides are TGTGCCAGCAGCCCGGCCCGGACTAGCGGGGGCCTGTACAATGAGCAGTTCTTC. The full variable domain, with the rest looked up from reference TRBV5-6 and TRBJ2-1, is DAGVTQSPTHLIKTRGQQVTLRCSPKSGHDTVSWYQQALGQGPQFIFQYYEEEERQRGNFPDRFSGHQFPNYSSELNVNALLLGDSALYLCASSPARTSGGLYNEQFFGPGTRLTVL.

This clone came up a few times. This sequence joins TRBV4-1 and TRBJ2-2; D unresolved. From germline, CDR1 is MGHRA and CDR2 YSYEKL. This CDR3 region has 15 residues. Deletions cut 1 base from V and 0 bases from J, with 6 bases between. The CDR3 DNA is TGCGCCAGCAGCCAAGGACTGACGAACACCGGGGAGCTGTTTTTT. Translation: CASSQGLTNTGELFF.

The chain combines TRBV14 with TRBJ2-7; D gene uncertain. V was pared by 0 bases and J by 3 bases, with 15 bases between. CDR3 length equals 16 residues. Germline lookup yields CDR1 SGHDN and CDR2 FVKESK. The CDR3 bases are TGTGCCAGCAGCCAAGAAGGTGACGTGGCGTACTACGAGCAGTACTTC. The encoded protein is CASSQEGDVAYYEQYF.

CDR3 in amino acids: CASSLPRDTQYF. The CDR3 DNA reads as TGTGCCAGCAGCTTACCGAGGGATACGCAGTATTTT. V and J are TRBV7-2 and TRBJ2-3; D remains ambiguous. There are 12 residues in the CDR3. Germline CDR1 and CDR2: SGHTA and FQGNSA. V dropped 2 bases and J dropped 6 bases, with 6 bases sitting between them.

The chain couples TRBV13 to TRBJ2-7; perhaps D is TRBD1 or TRBD2 (5 bases each). Trimming removed 5 bases from V and 1 base from J, with 12 bases in between. Germline V CDR1 and CDR2: PRHDT, FYEKMQ (reference sequence). The CDR3 spans 14 residues. The CDR3 nucleotides are TGTGCCAGCAGCCCCGGGACCGGTTCCTACGAGCAGTACTTC. Translating it yields CASSPGTGSYEQYF.

The chain combines TRBV4-1 with TRBJ2-7; D may be TRBD1 or TRBD2 (5 bases each). The CDR3 spans 14 residues. Trimming pared 2 bases from V and 2 bases from J, leaving 10 bases between. Germline V CDR1 and CDR2: MGHRA, YSYEKL. Written as DNA, the CDR3 is TGCGCCAGCAGCCAATACCAGGGAGCCTACGAGCAGTACTTC. Protein: CASSQYQGAYEQYF.

The chain combines TRBV2 with TRBJ1-3; no clear D gene. The V end lost 3 bases, the J end lost 0 bases, and 6 bases lay between the germline ends. Germline loops: CDR1 SNHLY, CDR2 FYNNEI. The CDR3 is 14 amino acids. The CDR3 nucleotides are TGTGCCAGCAGTGATACCTCCTCTGGAAACACCATATATTTT. The encoded protein is CASSDTSSGNTIYF.

This chain links TRBV9 with TRBJ2-5; D not resolved. The CDR3 loop spans 16 amino acids. The germline V gene has CDR1 SGDLS and CDR2 YYNGEE. The V end lost 4 bases, the J end lost 2 bases, and 18 bases lay between the germline ends. DNA of the CDR3: TGTGCCAGCAGCCATCTTATCAACCACCTTCAAGAGACCCAGTACTTC. This translates into CASSHLINHLQETQYF.

The V gene is TRBV4-2, the J gene TRBJ2-7; 10 bases align to TRBD1. The CDR3 extends over 15 amino acids. CDR1 LGHNA and CDR2 YNFKEQ come from the germline V gene. Trimming took 8 bases from V and 7 from J; bases not matched to a gene: 14. The CDR3 reads CASGWERQGAREQYF. CDR3 nucleotides: TGTGCCAGCGGATGGGAACGACAGGGGGCGAGGGAGCAGTACTTC.

This clone was detected only a few times. This chain uses TRBV6-1 with TRBJ2-7, with 7 bases fitting TRBD1. This CDR3 spans 15 amino acids. The J segment lost 4 bases and the V segment lost 8 bases, leaving 14 bases of the junction unmatched. Germline V CDR1 and CDR2: MNHNS, SASEGT. The CDR3 protein is CASCLKGGAFYEQYF. CDR3 bases: TGTGCCAGCTGTCTTAAAGGGGGCGCATTTTACGAGCAGTACTTC.

This rearrangement joins TRBV4-2 to TRBJ2-7; 10 bases map to TRBD2. The CDR3 runs to 15 residues. Germline V gene sequence: CDR1 LGHNA, CDR2 YNFKEQ. Trimming took 1 base from V and 5 from J; bases not matched to a gene: 5. The CDR3 reads CASSQVTSGVHEQYF. The CDR3 DNA is TGTGCCAGCAGCCAAGTTACTAGCGGGGTCCACGAGCAGTACTTC.

The chain employs TRBV6-5 and TRBJ2-5; D is ambiguous. V dropped 2 bases and J dropped 1 base, with 5 bases sitting between them. Germline V gene sequence: CDR1 MNHEY, CDR2 SVGAGI. This CDR3 region has 13 residues. Written as DNA, the CDR3 is TGTGCCAGCAGTTACACAGTCCAAGAGACCCAGTACTTC. Translated: CASSYTVQETQYF.